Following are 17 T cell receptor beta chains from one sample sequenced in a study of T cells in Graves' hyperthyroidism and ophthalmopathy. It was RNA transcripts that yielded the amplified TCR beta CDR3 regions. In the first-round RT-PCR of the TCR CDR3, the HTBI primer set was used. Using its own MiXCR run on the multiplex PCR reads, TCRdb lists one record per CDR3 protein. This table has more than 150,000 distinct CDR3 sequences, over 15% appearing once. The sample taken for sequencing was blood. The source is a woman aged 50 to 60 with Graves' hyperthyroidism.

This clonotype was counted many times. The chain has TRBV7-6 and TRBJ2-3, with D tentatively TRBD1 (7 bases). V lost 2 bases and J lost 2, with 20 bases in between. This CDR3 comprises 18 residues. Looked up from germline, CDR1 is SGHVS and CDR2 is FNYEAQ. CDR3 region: CASSLMGAGQPYTDTQYF. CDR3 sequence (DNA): TGTGCCAGCAGCTTAATGGGTGCGGGACAGCCATACACAGATACGCAGTATTTT.

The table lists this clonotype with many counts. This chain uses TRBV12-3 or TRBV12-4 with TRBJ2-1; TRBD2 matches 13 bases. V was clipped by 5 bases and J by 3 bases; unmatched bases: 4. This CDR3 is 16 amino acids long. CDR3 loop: CASSRTSGGHYNEQFF. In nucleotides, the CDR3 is TGTGCCAGCAGTCGGACTAGCGGGGGTCACTACAATGAGCAGTTCTTC.

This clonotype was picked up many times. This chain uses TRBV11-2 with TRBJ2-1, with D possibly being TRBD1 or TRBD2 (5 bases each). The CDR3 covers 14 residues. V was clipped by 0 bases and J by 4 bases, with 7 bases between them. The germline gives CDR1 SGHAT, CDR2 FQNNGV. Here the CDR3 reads CASSLERGYNEQFF. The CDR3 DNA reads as TGTGCCAGCAGCTTAGAGAGGGGATACAATGAGCAGTTCTTC.

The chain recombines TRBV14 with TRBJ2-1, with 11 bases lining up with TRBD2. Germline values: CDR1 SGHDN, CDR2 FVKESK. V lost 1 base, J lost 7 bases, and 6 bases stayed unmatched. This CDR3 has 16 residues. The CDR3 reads CASSQGFTSGSNEQFF. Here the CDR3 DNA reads TGTGCCAGCAGCCAAGGATTCACTAGCGGGAGTAATGAGCAGTTCTTC. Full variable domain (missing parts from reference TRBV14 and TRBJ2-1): EAGVTQFPSHSVIEKGQTVTLRCDPISGHDNLYWYRRVMGKEIKFLLHFVKESKQDESGMPNNRFLAERTGGTYSTLKVQPAELEDSGVYFCASSQGFTSGSNEQFFGPGTRLTVL.

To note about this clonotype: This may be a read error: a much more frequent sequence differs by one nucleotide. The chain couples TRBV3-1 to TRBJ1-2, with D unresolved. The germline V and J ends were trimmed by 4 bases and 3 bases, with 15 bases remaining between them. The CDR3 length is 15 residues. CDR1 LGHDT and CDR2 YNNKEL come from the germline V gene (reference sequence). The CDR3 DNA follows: TGTGCCAGCAGCCTGGGTGGCGTGGGCTACTATGGCTACACCTTC. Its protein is CASSLGGVGYYGYTF.

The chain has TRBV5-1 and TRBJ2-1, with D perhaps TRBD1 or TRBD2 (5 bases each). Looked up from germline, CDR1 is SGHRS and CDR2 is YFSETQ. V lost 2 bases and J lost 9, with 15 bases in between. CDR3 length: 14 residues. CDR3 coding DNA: TGCGCCAGCAGCTTTCGGGGCCATCCCGCTGAGCAGTTCTTC. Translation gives CASSFRGHPAEQFF. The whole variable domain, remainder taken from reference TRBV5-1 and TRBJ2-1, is KAGVTQTPRYLIKTRGQQVTLSCSPISGHRSVSWYQQTPGQGLQFLFEYFSETQRNKGNFPGRFSGRQFSNSRSEMNVSTLELGDSALYLCASSFRGHPAEQFFGPGTRLTVL.

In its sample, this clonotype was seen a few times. The DNA of the CDR3 is TGTGCCAGCAGTTTGGACCCTGGCTATCCCCAGCATTTT. Residues: CASSLDPGYPQHF. The rearrangement uses TRBV6-1 and TRBJ1-5; D is undetermined. The CDR3 totals 13 residues. The germline gives CDR1 MNHNS, CDR2 SASEGT. The V gene lost 5 bases and the J gene lost 10 bases, with 15 bases spanning the gap.

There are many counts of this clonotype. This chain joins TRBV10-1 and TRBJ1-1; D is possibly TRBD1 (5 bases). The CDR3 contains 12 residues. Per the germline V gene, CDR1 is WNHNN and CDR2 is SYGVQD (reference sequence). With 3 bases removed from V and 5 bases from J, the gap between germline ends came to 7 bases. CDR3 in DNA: TGCGCCAGCAGTGATGGGGGGACTGAAGCTTTCTTT. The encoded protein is CASSDGGTEAFF.

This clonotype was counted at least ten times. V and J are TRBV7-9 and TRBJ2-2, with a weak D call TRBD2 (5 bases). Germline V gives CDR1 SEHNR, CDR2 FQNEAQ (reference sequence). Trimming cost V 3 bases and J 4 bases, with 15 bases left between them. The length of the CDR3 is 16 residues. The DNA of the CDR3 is TGTGCCAGCAGCTTGGGAGACGGGGTTCCCACCGGGGAGCTGTTTTTT. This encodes CASSLGDGVPTGELFF. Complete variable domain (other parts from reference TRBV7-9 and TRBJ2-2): DTGVSQNPRHKITKRGQNVTFRCDPISEHNRLYWYRQTLGQGPEFLTYFQNEAQLEKSRLLSDRFSAERPKGSFSTLEIQRTEQGDSAMYLCASSLGDGVPTGELFFGEGSRLTVL.

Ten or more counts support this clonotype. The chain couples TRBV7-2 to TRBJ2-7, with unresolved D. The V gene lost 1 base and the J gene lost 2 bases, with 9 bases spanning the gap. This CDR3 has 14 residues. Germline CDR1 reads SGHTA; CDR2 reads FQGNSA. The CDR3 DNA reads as TGTGCCAGCAGCTTAGTGGCAGGAACCTACGAGCAGTACTTC. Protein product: CASSLVAGTYEQYF.

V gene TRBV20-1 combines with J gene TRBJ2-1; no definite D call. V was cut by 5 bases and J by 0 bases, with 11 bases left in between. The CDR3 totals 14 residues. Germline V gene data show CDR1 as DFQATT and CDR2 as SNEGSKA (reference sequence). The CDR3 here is CSAVPASSYNEQFF. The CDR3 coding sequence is TGCAGTGCTGTACCAGCTAGCTCCTACAATGAGCAGTTCTTC.

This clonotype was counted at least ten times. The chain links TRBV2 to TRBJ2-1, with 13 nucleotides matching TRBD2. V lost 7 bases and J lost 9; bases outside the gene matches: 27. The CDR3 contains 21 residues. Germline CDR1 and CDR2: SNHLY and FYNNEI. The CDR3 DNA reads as TGTGCCAGCACCCGGACCCGCCCGGGACTAGCGGGGTCCCCCCGTACCAGTGAGCAGTTCTTC. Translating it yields CASTRTRPGLAGSPRTSEQFF.

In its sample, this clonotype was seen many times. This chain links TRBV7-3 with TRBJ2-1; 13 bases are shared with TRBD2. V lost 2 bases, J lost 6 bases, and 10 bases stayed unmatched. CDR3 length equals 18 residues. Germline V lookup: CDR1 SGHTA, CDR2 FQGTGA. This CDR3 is CASSLYVPGTSGVNEQFF. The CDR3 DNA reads TGTGCCAGCAGCTTATACGTTCCCGGGACTAGCGGGGTCAATGAGCAGTTCTTC. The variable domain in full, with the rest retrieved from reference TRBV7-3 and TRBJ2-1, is GAGVSQTPSNKVTEKGKYVELRCDPISGHTALYWYRQSLGQGPEFLIYFQGTGAADDSGLPNDRFFAVRPEGSVSTLKIQRTERGDSAVYLCASSLYVPGTSGVNEQFFGPGTRLTVL.

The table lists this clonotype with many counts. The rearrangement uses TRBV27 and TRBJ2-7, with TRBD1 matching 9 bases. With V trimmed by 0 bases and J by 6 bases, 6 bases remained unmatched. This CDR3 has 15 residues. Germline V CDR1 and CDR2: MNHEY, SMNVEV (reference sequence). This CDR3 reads CASSLSGQGVREQYF. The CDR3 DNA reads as TGTGCCAGCAGTTTATCGGGACAGGGCGTGCGCGAGCAGTACTTC.

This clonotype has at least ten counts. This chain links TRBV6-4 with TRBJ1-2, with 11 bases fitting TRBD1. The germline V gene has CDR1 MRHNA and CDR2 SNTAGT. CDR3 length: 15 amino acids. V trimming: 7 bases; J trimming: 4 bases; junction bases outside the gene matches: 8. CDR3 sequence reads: CASTRGTGGFYGYTF. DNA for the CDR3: TGTGCCAGCACCCGGGGGACAGGGGGGTTCTATGGCTACACCTTC.

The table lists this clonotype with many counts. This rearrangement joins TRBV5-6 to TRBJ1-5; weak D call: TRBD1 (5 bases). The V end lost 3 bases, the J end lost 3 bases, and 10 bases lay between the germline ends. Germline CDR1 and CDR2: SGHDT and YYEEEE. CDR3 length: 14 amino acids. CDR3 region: CASSSRQTNQPQHF. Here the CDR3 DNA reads TGTGCCAGCAGCTCTCGACAGACCAATCAGCCCCAGCATTTT.

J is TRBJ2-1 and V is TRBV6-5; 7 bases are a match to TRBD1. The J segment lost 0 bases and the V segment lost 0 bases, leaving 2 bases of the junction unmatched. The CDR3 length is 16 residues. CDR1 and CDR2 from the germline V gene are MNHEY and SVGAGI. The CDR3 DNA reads TGTGCCAGCAGTTACTCGACAGGGAGCTCCTACAATGAGCAGTTCTTC. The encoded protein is CASSYSTGSSYNEQFF.